What follows are 15 T cell receptor beta chains derived from one specimen sequenced in a study of cytomegalovirus exposure and HLA in healthy donors. PCR primers comprised 60 Vbeta and 13 Jbeta primers. Clones were sequenced by immunoSEQ multiplex PCR, and TCRdb holds only the in-frame ones, with some missing. Of about 170,000 clones listed, around 80% were seen once; the top ten hold around 2.3%. Sample: PBMCs. These TCRs come from a male donor in good health and CMV-seronegative.

This chain connects TRBV6-6 to TRBJ2-5; 7 bases align to TRBD1. From germline, CDR1 is MNHNY and CDR2 SVGAGI (reference sequence). Trimming at V came to 6 bases and at J to 5 bases, leaving 6 bases not matched to a gene. The CDR3 length is 13 residues. As DNA, the CDR3 is TGTGCCAGCAGGCCAAGGGGGCCCGAGACCCAGTACTTC. Protein sequence: CASRPRGPETQYF.

The chain employs TRBV6-1 and TRBJ2-3, with D maybe TRBD1 (6 bases). The germline V and J ends were trimmed by 4 bases and 3 bases, with 8 bases remaining between them. The germline V gene has CDR1 MNHNS and CDR2 SASEGT. This CDR3 has 13 residues. This CDR3 reads CASSVQGTDTQYF. For the CDR3, the DNA is TGTGCCAGCAGTGTACAGGGAACAGATACGCAGTATTTT.

The J gene is TRBJ1-2, the V gene TRBV5-1; D perhaps matches TRBD1 (6 bases). Germline-derived CDR1 and CDR2 are SGHRS and YFSETQ. The CDR3 has 14 amino acids. The V gene lost 4 bases and the J gene lost 2 bases, with 12 bases spanning the gap. The CDR3 sequence: CASSPGGQNYGYTF. As DNA, the CDR3 is TGCGCCAGCAGCCCCGGGGGGCAGAACTATGGCTACACCTTC.

The V call is TRBV29-1, the J call TRBJ1-1; 8 bases align to TRBD1. The length of the CDR3 is 12 residues. With 8 bases clipped from V and 4 bases from J, the junction kept 6 bases outside the gene matches. Per germline, CDR1 SQVTM and CDR2 ANQGSEA. The CDR3 reads CSSKGQGTEAFF. CDR3 DNA sequence: TGCAGCTCGAAAGGACAGGGCACTGAAGCTTTCTTT.

This chain connects TRBV11-2 to TRBJ2-5, with 9 bases identical to TRBD2. The CDR3 is made up of 18 amino acids. The trim removed 1 base at V and 5 bases at J, leaving 14 bases unmatched. The germline V gene has CDR1 SGHAT and CDR2 FQNNGV. The CDR3 coding sequence is TGTGCCAGCAGCTTAGGGAGGTTGAGCGGGGGGTCGGTGGAGACCCAGTACTTC. This sequence encodes CASSLGRLSGGSVETQYF.

V and J are TRBV5-8 and TRBJ2-2; D is unclear. The CDR3 covers 15 residues. V shed 3 bases and J shed 1 base, with 10 bases lying between them. Germline V gene data show CDR1 as SGHTS and CDR2 as YDEGEE. CDR3 amino acids: CASSSVTWNTGELFF. The CDR3 nucleotides read TGTGCCAGCAGCTCGGTCACCTGGAACACCGGGGAGCTGTTTTTT.

This clone has only a few counts. The CDR3 region is CSVVLVAKNIQYF. The CDR3, as DNA: TGCAGCGTTGTTCTAGTAGCCAAAAACATTCAGTACTTC. The chain has TRBV29-1 and TRBJ2-4; D gene uncertain. Trimming took 4 bases from V and 0 from J, leaving 7 bases between them. The CDR3 extends over 13 amino acids. Germline V CDR1 and CDR2: SQVTM, ANQGSEA.

The rearrangement uses TRBV7-9 and TRBJ2-5; D remains ambiguous. CDR1 SEHNR and CDR2 FQNEAQ come from the germline V gene (reference sequence). Trimming pared 5 bases from V and 3 bases from J, leaving 4 bases between. The CDR3 sequence is 11 residues long. CDR3 in amino acids: CASSVKETQYF. Written as DNA, the CDR3 is TGTGCCAGCAGCGTAAAAGAGACCCAGTACTTC.

The chain combines TRBV5-4 with TRBJ1-2, with a weak D call TRBD1 (5 bases). The ends were cut back, 2 bases at V and 7 bases at J, with 15 bases in the middle. The CDR3 length is 14 residues. Germline V lookup: CDR1 SGHNT, CDR2 YYREEE (reference sequence). The CDR3 loop reads CASSFPGRARGYTF. The CDR3 DNA reads TGTGCCAGCAGCTTCCCAGGGAGGGCTCGTGGCTACACCTTC. The complete variable domain, with remaining parts taken from reference TRBV5-4 and TRBJ1-2, reads ETGVTQSPTHLIKTRGQQVTLRCSSQSGHNTVSWYQQALGQGPQFIFQYYREEENGRGNFPPRFSGLQFPNYSSELNVNALELDDSALYLCASSFPGRARGYTFGSGTRLTVV.

The V gene is TRBV11-2, the J gene TRBJ1-4, with D possibly TRBD1 on 6 matching bases. Between the trimmed V and J ends, which lost 1 base and 5 bases, there was a span of 14 bases. This CDR3 comprises 16 residues. Germline V lookup: CDR1 SGHAT, CDR2 FQNNGV. CDR3 sequence (DNA): TGTGCCAGCAGCTTAGTGGGTGGACAGAGCAATGAAAAACTGTTTTTT. Encoded protein: CASSLVGGQSNEKLFF.

This chain uses TRBV19 with TRBJ2-2, with a tentative D call TRBD1 (5 bases). CDR1 and CDR2 (germline): LNHDA, SQIVND (reference sequence). Trimming took off 8 bases at V and 8 bases at J, with 9 bases between the two ends. This CDR3 has 11 residues. CDR3 region: CASGRTGELFF. In DNA form, the CDR3 reads TGTGCCAGTGGCCGGACAGGGGAGCTGTTTTTT.

The chain uses TRBV2 and TRBJ2-1, with TRBD2 identical over 10 bases. Trimming took 2 bases from V and 8 from J; bases not matched to a gene: 6. Germline assignment: CDR1 SNHLY and CDR2 FYNNEI. This CDR3 is 15 amino acids long. CDR3: CASSETSGGAHEQFF. Here the CDR3 DNA reads TGTGCCAGCAGTGAAACAAGCGGGGGGGCCCATGAGCAGTTCTTC.

The CDR3 spells CAWSPISGEQFF. The CDR3 DNA follows: TGTGCCTGGAGCCCAATCTCGGGAGAGCAGTTCTTC. The chain has TRBV30 and TRBJ2-1; D might be TRBD2 (5 bases). Between the trimmed V and J ends, which lost 3 bases and 10 bases, there was a span of 13 bases. This CDR3 comprises 12 residues. From germline, CDR1 is GTSNPN and CDR2 SVGIG (reference sequence).

The chain combines TRBV18 with TRBJ2-5; 10 bases align to TRBD1. There are 14 residues in the CDR3. Germline CDR1 is KGHSH and CDR2 is LQKENI. J was trimmed by 11 bases and V by 1 base; bases with no gene match: 7. The CDR3 nucleotides are TGTGCCAGCTCACCACGGGACAGGGGATGGGAGCAGTACTTC. This codes for CASSPRDRGWEQYF.

The rearrangement uses TRBV30 and TRBJ1-2; 12 bases are shared with TRBD1. The CDR3 has 15 amino acids. CDR1 and CDR2 (germline): GTSNPN, SVGIG (reference sequence). The V segment lost 7 bases and the J segment 8 bases; nucleotides outside the gene matches: 14. CDR3 sequence (DNA): TGTGCCTCTTCGGGACAGGGGGCGAGGTTGCGGGGCTACACCTTC. Its protein product is CASSGQGARLRGYTF.